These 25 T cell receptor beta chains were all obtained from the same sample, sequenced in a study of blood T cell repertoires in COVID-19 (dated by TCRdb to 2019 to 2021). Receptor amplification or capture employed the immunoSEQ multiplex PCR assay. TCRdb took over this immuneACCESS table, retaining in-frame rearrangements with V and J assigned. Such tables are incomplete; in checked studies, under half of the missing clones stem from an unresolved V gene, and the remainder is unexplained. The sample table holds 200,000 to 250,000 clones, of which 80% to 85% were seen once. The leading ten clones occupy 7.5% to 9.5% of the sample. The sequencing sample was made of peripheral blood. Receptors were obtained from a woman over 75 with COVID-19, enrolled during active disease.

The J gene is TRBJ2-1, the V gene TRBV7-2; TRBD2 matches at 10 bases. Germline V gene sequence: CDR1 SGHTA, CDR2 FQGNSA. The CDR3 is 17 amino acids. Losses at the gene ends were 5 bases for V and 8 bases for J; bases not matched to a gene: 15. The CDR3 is CASSPTLLAGRRDEQFF. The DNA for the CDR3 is TGTGCCAGCAGCCCTACTCTACTAGCGGGGCGGCGGGATGAGCAGTTCTTC.

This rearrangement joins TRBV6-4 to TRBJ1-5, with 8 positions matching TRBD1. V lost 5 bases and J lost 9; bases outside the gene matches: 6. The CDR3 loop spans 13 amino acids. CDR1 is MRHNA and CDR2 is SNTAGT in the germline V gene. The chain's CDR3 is CASSTQGGGPQHF. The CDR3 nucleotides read TGTGCCAGCAGTACACAGGGGGGAGGGCCCCAGCATTTT.

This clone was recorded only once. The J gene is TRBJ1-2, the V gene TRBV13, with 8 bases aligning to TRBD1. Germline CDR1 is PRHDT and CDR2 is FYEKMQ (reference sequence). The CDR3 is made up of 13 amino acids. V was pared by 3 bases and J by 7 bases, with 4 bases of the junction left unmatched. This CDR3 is CASSFQGAPGYTF. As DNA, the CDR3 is TGTGCCAGCAGCTTTCAGGGGGCGCCTGGCTACACCTTC.

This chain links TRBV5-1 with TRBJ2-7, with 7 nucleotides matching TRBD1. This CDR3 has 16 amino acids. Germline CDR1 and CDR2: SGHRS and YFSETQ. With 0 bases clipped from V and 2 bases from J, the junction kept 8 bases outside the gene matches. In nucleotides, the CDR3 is TGCGCCAGCAGCTTGGGCCGACAGGGCAGGACCTACGAGCAGTACTTC. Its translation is CASSLGRQGRTYEQYF.

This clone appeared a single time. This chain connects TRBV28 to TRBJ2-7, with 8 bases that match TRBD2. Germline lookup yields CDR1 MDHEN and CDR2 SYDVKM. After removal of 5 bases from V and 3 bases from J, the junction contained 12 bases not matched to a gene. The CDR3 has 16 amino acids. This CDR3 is CASSGGGSGRIYEQYF. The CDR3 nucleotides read TGTGCCAGCAGTGGCGGGGGAAGCGGGAGAATCTACGAGCAGTACTTC. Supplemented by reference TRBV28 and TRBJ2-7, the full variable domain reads DVKVTQSSRYLVKRTGEKVFLECVQDMDHENMFWYRQDPGLGLRLIYFSYDVKMKEKGDIPEGYSVSREKKERFSLILESASTNQTSMYLCASSGGGSGRIYEQYFGPGTRLTVT.

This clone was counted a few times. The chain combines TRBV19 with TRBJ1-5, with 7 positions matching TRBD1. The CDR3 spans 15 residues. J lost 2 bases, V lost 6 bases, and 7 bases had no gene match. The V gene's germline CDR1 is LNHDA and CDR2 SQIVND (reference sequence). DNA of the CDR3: TGTGCCAGTAGGGGAACAGGACAGGGCAATCAGCCCCAGCATTTT. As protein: CASRGTGQGNQPQHF.

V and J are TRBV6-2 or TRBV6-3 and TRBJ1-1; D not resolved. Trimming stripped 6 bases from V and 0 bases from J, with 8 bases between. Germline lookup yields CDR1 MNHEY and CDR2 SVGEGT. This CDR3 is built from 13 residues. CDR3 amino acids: CASSRAMNTEAFF. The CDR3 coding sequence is TGTGCCAGCAGCAGAGCAATGAACACTGAAGCTTTCTTT.

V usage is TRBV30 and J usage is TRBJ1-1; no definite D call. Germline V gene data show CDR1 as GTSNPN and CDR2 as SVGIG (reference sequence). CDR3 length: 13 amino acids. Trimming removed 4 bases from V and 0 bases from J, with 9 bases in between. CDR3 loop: CAWIPNLNTEAFF. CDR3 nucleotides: TGTGCCTGGATCCCTAACTTGAACACTGAAGCTTTCTTT.

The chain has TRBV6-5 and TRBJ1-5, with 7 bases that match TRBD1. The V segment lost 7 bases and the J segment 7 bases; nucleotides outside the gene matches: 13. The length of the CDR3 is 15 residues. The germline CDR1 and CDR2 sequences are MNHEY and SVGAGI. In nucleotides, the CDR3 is TGTGCCAGCAAACTCCTTCCCGACAGGGACCAGCCCCAGCATTTT. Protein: CASKLLPDRDQPQHF.

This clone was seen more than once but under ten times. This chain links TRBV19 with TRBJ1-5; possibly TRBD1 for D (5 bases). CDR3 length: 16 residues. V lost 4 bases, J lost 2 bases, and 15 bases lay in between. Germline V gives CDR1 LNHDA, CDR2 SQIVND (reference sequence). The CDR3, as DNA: TGTGCCAGTAGTAAGGGGATCTCGCAAGGCAATCAGCCCCAGCATTTT. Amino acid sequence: CASSKGISQGNQPQHF.

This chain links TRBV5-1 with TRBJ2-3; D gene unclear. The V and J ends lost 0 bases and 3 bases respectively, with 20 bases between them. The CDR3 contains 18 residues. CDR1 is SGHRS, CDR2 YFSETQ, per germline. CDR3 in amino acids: CASSLAGLPARGTDTQYF. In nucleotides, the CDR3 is TGCGCCAGCAGCTTGGCCGGGTTACCCGCCCGTGGGACAGATACGCAGTATTTT.

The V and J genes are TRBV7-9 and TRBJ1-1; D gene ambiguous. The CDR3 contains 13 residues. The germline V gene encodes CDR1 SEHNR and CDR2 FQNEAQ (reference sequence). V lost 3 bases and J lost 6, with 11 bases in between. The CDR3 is CASSFNQLAEAFF. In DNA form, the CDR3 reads TGTGCCAGCAGCTTCAACCAGCTAGCTGAAGCTTTCTTT.

This CDR3 reads CAWSRGQGKTPLHF. Here the CDR3 DNA reads TGTGCCTGGAGTCGGGGACAGGGGAAAACACCCCTCCACTTT. The chain joins TRBV30 to TRBJ1-6, with 10 positions matching TRBD1. J was trimmed by 11 bases and V by 2 bases; bases with no gene match: 6. CDR1 and CDR2 (germline): GTSNPN, SVGIG (reference sequence). The CDR3 is 14 residues long.

CDR3 residues: CASGGLAEETQYF. The CDR3 DNA follows: TGTGCCAGCGGAGGACTAGCGGAAGAGACCCAGTACTTC. The chain is built from TRBV3-1 (or the pseudogene TRBV3-2) and TRBJ2-5, with 10 bases fitting TRBD2. V shed 8 bases, J shed 3 bases, and the junction held 3 bases outside the gene matches. The length of the CDR3 is 13 residues. Germline V gene lookup returns CDR1 LGHDT and CDR2 YNNKEL (reference sequence).

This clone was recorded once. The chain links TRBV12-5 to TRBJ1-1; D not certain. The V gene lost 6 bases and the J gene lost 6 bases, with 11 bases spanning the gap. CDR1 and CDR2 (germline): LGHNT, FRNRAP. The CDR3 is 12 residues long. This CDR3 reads CASGLELSEAFF. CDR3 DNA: TGTGCTAGTGGCCTGGAGCTTTCTGAAGCTTTCTTT.

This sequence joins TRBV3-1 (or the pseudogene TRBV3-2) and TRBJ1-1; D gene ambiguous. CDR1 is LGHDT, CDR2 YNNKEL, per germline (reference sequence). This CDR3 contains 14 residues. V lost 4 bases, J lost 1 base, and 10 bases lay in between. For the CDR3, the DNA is TGTGCCAGCAGCCTTGGGCCTGGGAACACTGAAGCTTTCTTT. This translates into CASSLGPGNTEAFF.

The CDR3 DNA reads TGTGCCGGAGGGACTAGCGGGAGTCGCAGGGATACGCAGTATTTT. It yields the protein CAGGTSGSRRDTQYF. The rearrangement links TRBV5-4 to TRBJ2-3; 14 nucleotides align to TRBD2. Germline V gene data show CDR1 as SGHNT and CDR2 as YYREEE (reference sequence). The CDR3 is 15 residues long. Germline trimming cut 10 bases from V and 6 bases from J; bases unmatched to any gene: 10.

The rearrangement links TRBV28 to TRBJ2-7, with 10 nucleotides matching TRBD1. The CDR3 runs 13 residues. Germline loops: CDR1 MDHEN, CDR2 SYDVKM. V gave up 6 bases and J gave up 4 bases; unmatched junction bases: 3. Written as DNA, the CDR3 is TGTGCCAGCAGACCGGGACAGGGGTACGAGCAGTACTTC. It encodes CASRPGQGYEQYF. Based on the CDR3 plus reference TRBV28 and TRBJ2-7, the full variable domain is DVKVTQSSRYLVKRTGEKVFLECVQDMDHENMFWYRQDPGLGLRLIYFSYDVKMKEKGDIPEGYSVSREKKERFSLILESASTNQTSMYLCASRPGQGYEQYFGPGTRLTVT.

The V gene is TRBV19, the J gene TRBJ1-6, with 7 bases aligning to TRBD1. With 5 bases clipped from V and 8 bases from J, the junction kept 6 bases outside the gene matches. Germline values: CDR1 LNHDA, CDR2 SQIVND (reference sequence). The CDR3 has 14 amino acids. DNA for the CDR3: TGTGCCAGTAGTCACCGGGACAGAGATTCACCCCTCCACTTT. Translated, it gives CASSHRDRDSPLHF.

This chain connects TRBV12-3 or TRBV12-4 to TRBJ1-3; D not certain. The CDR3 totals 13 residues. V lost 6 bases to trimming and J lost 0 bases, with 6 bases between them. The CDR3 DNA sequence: TGTGCCAGCAGCATCTACTCTGGAAACACCATATATTTT. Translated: CASSIYSGNTIYF.

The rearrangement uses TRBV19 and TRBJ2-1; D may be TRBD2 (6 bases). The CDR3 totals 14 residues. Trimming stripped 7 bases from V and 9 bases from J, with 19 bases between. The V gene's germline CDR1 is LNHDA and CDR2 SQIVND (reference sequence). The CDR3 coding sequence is TGTGCCAGTAAGGACGGGGGACTGGACCGTGAGCAGTTCTTC. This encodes CASKDGGLDREQFF.

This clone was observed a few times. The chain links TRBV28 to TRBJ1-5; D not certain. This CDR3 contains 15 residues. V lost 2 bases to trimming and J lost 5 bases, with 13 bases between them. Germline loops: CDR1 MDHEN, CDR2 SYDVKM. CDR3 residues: CASSLRGTLHQPQHF. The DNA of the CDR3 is TGTGCCAGCAGTTTACGGGGAACTCTCCATCAGCCCCAGCATTTT.

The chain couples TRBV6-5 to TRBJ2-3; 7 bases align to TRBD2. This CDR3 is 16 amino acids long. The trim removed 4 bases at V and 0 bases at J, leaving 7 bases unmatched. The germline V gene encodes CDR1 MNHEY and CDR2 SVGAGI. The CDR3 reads CASSSPGRESTDTQYF. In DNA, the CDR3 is TGTGCCAGCAGTTCGCCGGGGCGGGAGAGCACAGATACGCAGTATTTT.

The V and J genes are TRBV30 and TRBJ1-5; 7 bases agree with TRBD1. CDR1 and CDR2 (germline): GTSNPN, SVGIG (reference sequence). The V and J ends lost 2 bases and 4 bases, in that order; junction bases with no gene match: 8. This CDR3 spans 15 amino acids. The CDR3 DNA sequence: TGTGCCTGGAGTTTACGACAGGGTTGGAATCAGCCCCAGCATTTT. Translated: CAWSLRQGWNQPQHF.

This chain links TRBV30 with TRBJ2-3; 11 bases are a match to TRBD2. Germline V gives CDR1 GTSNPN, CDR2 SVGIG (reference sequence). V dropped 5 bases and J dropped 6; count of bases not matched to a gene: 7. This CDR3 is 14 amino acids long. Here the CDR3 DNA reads TGTGCCTGGGGACTAGCGGGCCGCAGGGATACGCAGTATTTT. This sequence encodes CAWGLAGRRDTQYF.